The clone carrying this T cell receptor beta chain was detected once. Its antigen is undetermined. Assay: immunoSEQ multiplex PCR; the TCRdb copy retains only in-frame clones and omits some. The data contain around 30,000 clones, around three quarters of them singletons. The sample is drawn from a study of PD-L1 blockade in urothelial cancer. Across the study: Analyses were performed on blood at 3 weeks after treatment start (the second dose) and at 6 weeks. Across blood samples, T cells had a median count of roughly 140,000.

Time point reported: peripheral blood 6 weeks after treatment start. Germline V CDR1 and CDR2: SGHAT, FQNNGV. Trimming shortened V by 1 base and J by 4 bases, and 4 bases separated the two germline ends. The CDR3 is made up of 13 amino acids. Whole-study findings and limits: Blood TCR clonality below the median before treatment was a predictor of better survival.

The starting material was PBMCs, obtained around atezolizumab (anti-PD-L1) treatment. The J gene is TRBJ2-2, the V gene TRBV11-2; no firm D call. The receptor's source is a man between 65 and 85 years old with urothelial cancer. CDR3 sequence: CASSLGGTGELFF. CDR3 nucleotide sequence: TGTGCCAGCAGCTTAGGCGGCACCGGGGAGCTGTTTTTT.